This T cell receptor beta chain derives from a study of T cells in Graves' hyperthyroidism and ophthalmopathy. General study points: Also found in blood were most expanded thyroid clonotypes above 0.001. Ophthalmopathy cases were set apart from stable hyperthyroidism by a 13 V-J model.

In germline, CDR1 is MNHEY, CDR2 SVGAGI. The length of the CDR3 is 16 residues. V lost 2 bases and J 8 bases, leaving 21 bases between the germline ends. As concerns this clonotype: What it recognizes is unknown.

Using RNA transcripts as the source, TCR beta CDR3 regions were amplified. The HTBI primer set drove a first-round RT-PCR of the TCR CDR3. One entry per CDR3 protein, called by TCRdb with MiXCR from the multiplex PCR reads. Found here are 250,000 to 300,000 distinct CDR3 sequences, more than 10% of them singletons; the top ten hold 7.8%. What was sequenced was blood. The source of this sequence is a woman aged 25 to 39 with Graves' hyperthyroidism that later progressed to Graves' ophthalmopathy. The genes are TRBV6-5 and TRBJ1-1, with D unresolved. The CDR3 loop is CASSYEGPAGVGEAFF. The CDR3, as DNA: TGTGCCAGCAGTTACGAAGGGCCTGCGGGAGTGGGCGAAGCTTTCTTT.